This TCR beta chain was identified during a study of shared clonotypes between healthy human individuals. Whole-study results and caveats: Among several donors, approximately 5% of naive CD4 clonotypes were found in common.

The length of the CDR3 is 15 residues. V lost 4 bases to trimming and J lost 4 bases, with 17 bases between them. CDR1 is SGHTS, CDR2 YDEGEE, per germline. Details on this clone: Its specificity is not known.

Generated by immunoSEQ multiplex PCR, the TCRdb table keeps only in-frame clones and is missing some. This sample has more than 2 million clones, with less than 95% found just once. Positive CCR7 selection of CD45RO-negative cells yielded the naive CD8 cells, and terminally differentiated effector memory CD45RA+ cells were excluded. Sequencing was carried out using naive CD8+ T cells sorted from blood. The clonotype was recovered from a man between 18 and 29 years old in good health. The gene calls are TRBV5-8 and TRBJ1-2; D gene uncertain. Here the CDR3 DNA reads TGTGCCAGCAGCCACCTCGGCAGCAGTATCTATGGCTACACCTTC. Translation gives CASSHLGSSIYGYTF. Based on the CDR3 plus reference TRBV5-8 and TRBJ1-2, the full variable domain is EAGVTQSPTHLIKTRGQQATLRCSPISGHTSVYWYQQALGLGLQFLLWYDEGEERNRGNFPPRFSGRQFPNYSSELNVNALELEDSALYLCASSHLGSSIYGYTFGSGTRLTVV.